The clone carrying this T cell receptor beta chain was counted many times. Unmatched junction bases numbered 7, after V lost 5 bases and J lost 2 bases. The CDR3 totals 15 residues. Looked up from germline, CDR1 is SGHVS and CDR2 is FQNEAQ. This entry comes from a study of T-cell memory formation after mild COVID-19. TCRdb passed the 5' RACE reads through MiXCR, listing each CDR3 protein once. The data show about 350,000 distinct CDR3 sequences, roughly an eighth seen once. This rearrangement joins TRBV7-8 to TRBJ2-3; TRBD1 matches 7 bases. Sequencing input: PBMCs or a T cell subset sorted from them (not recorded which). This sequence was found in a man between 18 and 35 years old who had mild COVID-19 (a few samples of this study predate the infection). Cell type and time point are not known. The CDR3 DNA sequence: TGTGCCAGCAGCAGCTCGCAGGGGGTCACAGATACGCAGTATTTT. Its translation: CASSSSQGVTDTQYF.